This T cell receptor (beta chain) was captured by sequencing in a study of T-cell reconstitution after alpha-beta-depleted transplantation in children (TCRdb year 2016). Turning to the overall study: Using TCR repertoire profiling, the study followed T-cell immune reconstitution in a quantitative way in children after TCRalphabeta/CD19-depleted allogeneic hematopoietic cell transplantation. Study-level results and caveats: About two months after transplant, the apparently early recovery of alphabetaT-cell counts reportedly depended on just several hundred clones that had expanded rapidly and came from non-depleted graft cells. The high TCRbeta diversity at day 60 in some patients was ascribed to recipient T cells and intrathymic progenitors that had survived conditioning. Over subsequent months, a decline in hyperexpanded clone frequencies was noted, and after one year, T-cell counts and TCRbeta diversity were mostly ascribed to newly produced T cells.

Library preparation used PCR. Sequenced on an Illumina HiSeq 2500. TCR libraries were prepared with molecular barcoding, using unique molecular identifiers to normalize TCRbeta repertoire quantification. Starting from the raw public reads, TCRdb applied fastp trimming at Q25, assembled clones with MiXCR and retained in-frame beta chains. Each entry merges the rows of one CDR3 protein and shows their most common DNA and genes. For this sample the table gives roughly 200,000 distinct CDR3 sequences, of which 11% were detected only once. 28% of the sample is held by the ten biggest clonotypes. From the cysteine through the phenylalanine, the CDR3 covers 15 amino acids. The sequence is cut down to CDR3 DNA, 45 bases in frame from base 1. The V end gives up 1 base and the J end 4 bases, leaving 3 bases in the junction not matched to a gene. The germline V gene (reference sequence) specifies LGHDT as CDR1 and YNNKEL as CDR2.

The sample's treatment or condition label, in plain terms: allogeneic hematopoietic cell transplantation with graft depleted of TCRalphabeta T cells and CD19 B cells. Transplant recipients were children who received TCRalphabeta/CD19-depleted allogeneic hematopoietic cell grafts. This clonotype was observed at least ten times. Its binding antigen is unknown. Per-nucleotide qualities are absent, and no much larger clonotype sits a single base away. The source is a child under three years old with acute myeloid leukemia, due to receive a stem cell transplant. In this chain, TRBV3-1 is recombined with TRBJ2-1, with TRBD2 identical over 8 junction bases. Here the sequenced sample was PBMCs, taken before TCRalphabeta/CD19-depleted stem cell transplant. The CDR3 region: CASSQGREVYNEQFF. The DNA sequence follows: TGTGCCAGCAGCCAAGGGCGGGAGGTATACAATGAGCAGTTCTTC.